The next 3 T cell receptor beta chains were all read from a single sample in a study of PD-1 blockade in classical Hodgkin lymphoma. Each patient experienced a relapse that followed autologous stem cell transplantation, and brentuximab vedotin exposure varied. Clones were sequenced by immunoSEQ multiplex PCR, and TCRdb holds only the in-frame ones, with some missing. Found here are under 100,000 clones, over 80% of them singletons; the top ten hold more than 9%. The source material was peripheral blood mononuclear cells (PBMCs), sampled at baseline. The receptors shown here come from a human donor with classical Hodgkin lymphoma.

This clone was detected only a few times. The CDR3 here is CASSGLAGVSTGELFF. CDR3 bases: TGTGCCAGCTCGGGACTAGCGGGAGTGAGCACCGGGGAGCTGTTTTTT. The chain recombines TRBV27 with TRBJ2-2; 14 bases fit TRBD2. The V gene end was trimmed by 8 bases and the J gene end by 4 bases; junction bases not matched to a gene: 6. CDR3 length equals 16 residues. Germline-derived CDR1 and CDR2 are MNHEY and SMNVEV (reference sequence).

The chain couples TRBV2 to TRBJ1-1, with 10 bases aligning to TRBD1. Per the germline V gene, CDR1 is SNHLY and CDR2 is FYNNEI. The CDR3 covers 14 residues. V shed 7 bases and J 3 bases; nucleotides not matched to a gene: 5. CDR3: CASIWTGGHTEAFF. The CDR3 bases are TGTGCCAGCATCTGGACAGGGGGACACACTGAAGCTTTCTTT.

The chain links TRBV19 to TRBJ2-5; 14 positions agree with TRBD2. Germline V gene data show CDR1 as LNHDA and CDR2 as SQIVND (reference sequence). Trimming at V came to 6 bases and at J to 6 bases, leaving 6 bases not matched to a gene. The CDR3 is 15 residues long. The CDR3 DNA sequence: TGTGCCAGTAGAAGGGGACTAGCGGGAGATCAGACCCAGTACTTC. Protein product: CASRRGLAGDQTQYF.